These 18 T cell receptor beta chains were all obtained from the same sample, sequenced in a study of radiotherapy plus CTLA-4 blockade in lung cancer. TCRdb's copy holds only in-frame clones and misses some; the assay was immunoSEQ multiplex PCR. This sample carries about 27,000 clones, about 73% of them seen once, and the ten largest clones take approximately 3.5%. Sequencing was performed on peripheral blood, taken from a patient treated with radiotherapy plus ipilimumab. Receptors were obtained from a human donor with non-small cell lung cancer who had stable disease on radiotherapy plus ipilimumab.

This clone occurred a few times. In DNA form, the CDR3 reads TGTGCCAGCAGCCCGGGACACAGCACAGATACGCAGTATTTT. This gives the protein CASSPGHSTDTQYF. The chain links TRBV6-1 to TRBJ2-3; weak D call: TRBD1 (6 bases). Trimming left V 6 bases short and J 0 bases short, with 10 bases between. Germline loops: CDR1 MNHNS, CDR2 SASEGT. There are 14 residues in the CDR3.

CDR3 nucleotides: TGTGCCAGCAGTGCCCAGGTTATCGAGCCCCAGCATTTT. Residues: CASSAQVIEPQHF. The chain joins TRBV6-1 to TRBJ1-5; D remains unclear. The CDR3 is 13 residues long. The V end was cut by 4 bases, the J end by 8 bases, with 12 bases between. Germline V gene lookup returns CDR1 MNHNS and CDR2 SASEGT.

The rearrangement links TRBV7-8 to TRBJ2-7, with 10 bases fitting TRBD2. The CDR3 has 18 residues. V shed 3 bases and J 5 bases; nucleotides not matched to a gene: 16. Looked up from germline, CDR1 is SGHVS and CDR2 is FQNEAQ. The CDR3, as DNA: TGTGCCAGCAGCTTTGGGATATCTAGCGGGAGTAGTTCTGACGAGCAGTACTTC. It encodes CASSFGISSGSSSDEQYF.

The V and J genes are TRBV15 and TRBJ2-3; 11 bases are shared with TRBD2. Germline trimming cut 0 bases from V and 3 bases from J; bases unmatched to any gene: 5. The CDR3 has 17 residues. Germline V gene lookup returns CDR1 LNHNV and CDR2 YYDKDF (reference sequence). CDR3 amino acids: CATSREGSGRGTDTQYF. For the CDR3, the DNA is TGTGCCACCAGCAGAGAGGGTAGCGGGAGGGGGACAGATACGCAGTATTTT.

This clone was seen once. The V call is TRBV27, the J call TRBJ1-2; D is perhaps TRBD1 (5 bases). Per the germline V gene, CDR1 is MNHEY and CDR2 is SMNVEV (reference sequence). With 1 base removed from V and 5 bases from J, the gap between germline ends came to 14 bases. The CDR3 covers 15 residues. The DNA for the CDR3 is TGTGCCAGCAGTTTATGGGGCAGGGTAGGATATGGCTACACCTTC. It translates to CASSLWGRVGYGYTF.

The CDR3 loop reads CSVSRTGRGHEQYF. Here the CDR3 DNA reads TGCAGCGTTAGTCGTACGGGGAGAGGTCACGAGCAGTACTTC. This rearrangement joins TRBV29-1 to TRBJ2-7; D may be TRBD2 (5 bases). The CDR3 runs to 14 residues. Between the trimmed V and J ends, which lost 5 bases and 5 bases, there was a span of 19 bases. CDR1 SQVTM and CDR2 ANQGSEA come from the germline V gene.

Details on this clone: A junction boundary mismatches the germline segment, possibly from a read error. The CDR3, as DNA: TGTGCCAGCAGTTACTCGGGTGGCGGGAGCAGAGAGACCCAGCACTTC. Translated, it gives CASSYSGGGSRETQHF. The rearrangement links TRBV6-6 to TRBJ2-5; 7 nucleotides match TRBD2. CDR1 is MNHNY, CDR2 SVGAGI, per germline (reference sequence). The CDR3 has 16 residues.

V is TRBV6-1 and J is TRBJ1-2; no clear D gene. This CDR3 is built from 14 residues. Germline V gene sequence: CDR1 MNHNS, CDR2 SASEGT. Trimming removed 6 bases at V and 3 bases at J, with 14 bases between. The CDR3 sequence: CASSERSQYYGYTF. Written as DNA, the CDR3 is TGTGCCAGCAGCGAACGGAGCCAATACTATGGCTACACCTTC.

This clone was counted only a few times. This sequence joins TRBV21-1 and TRBJ1-4. TRBV21-1 is deemed a pseudogene. This CDR3 is 21 amino acids long. CDR3 sequence: CASSSRQDIAKFPGLNEKLFF. The CDR3, as DNA: TGTGCCAGCAGCTCCCGCCAGGATATAGCAAAATTCCCCGGGCTTAATGAAAAACTGTTTTTT.

V gene TRBV28 combines with J gene TRBJ1-2; possibly TRBD1 for D (5 bases). CDR3 length: 14 amino acids. CDR1 is MDHEN, CDR2 SYDVKM, per germline. Trimming left V 4 bases short and J 4 bases short, with 13 bases between. The CDR3, as DNA: TGTGCCAGCAGTTGGGGGGACGGGACCTATGGCTACACCTTC. Its translation is CASSWGDGTYGYTF.

The chain recombines TRBV29-1 with TRBJ1-2; tentatively, D is TRBD1 (6 bases). V was pared by 0 bases and J by 2 bases, with 13 bases between. The CDR3 totals 15 residues. Germline CDR1 and CDR2: SQVTM and ANQGSEA. CDR3 nucleotide sequence: TGCAGCGTTGAAGAAGGTAGGCAGGGGAACTATGGCTACACCTTC. Translated, it gives CSVEEGRQGNYGYTF.

J is TRBJ2-1 and V is TRBV4-1, with no clear D. Germline CDR1 and CDR2: MGHRA and YSYEKL. V was trimmed by 0 bases and J by 3 bases, leaving 9 bases between them. The CDR3 totals 15 residues. As DNA, the CDR3 is TGCGCCAGCAGCCAAGAATGGAGCGACTACAATGAGCAGTTCTTC. Residues: CASSQEWSDYNEQFF.

The V call is TRBV5-1, the J call TRBJ2-3; D is unresolved. The germline CDR1 and CDR2 sequences are SGHRS and YFSETQ. There are 12 residues in the CDR3. The V and J ends lost 0 bases and 7 bases respectively, with 6 bases between them. CDR3 sequence: CASSLGVNTQYF. Written as DNA, the CDR3 is TGCGCCAGCAGCTTGGGTGTAAATACGCAGTATTTT.

This chain links TRBV4-3 with TRBJ2-7, with 10 bases fitting TRBD1. Germline V gives CDR1 LGHNA, CDR2 YSLEER. CDR3 length: 14 amino acids. V was pared by 4 bases and J by 6 bases, with 6 bases of the junction left unmatched. The CDR3 DNA sequence: TGCGCCAGCAGCCGAGGGGACAGGGGACTCGAGCAGTACTTC. It encodes CASSRGDRGLEQYF.

The V and J genes are TRBV6-6 and TRBJ1-2; D call uncertain. The V and J ends lost 11 bases and 8 bases respectively, with 18 bases between them. The germline gives CDR1 MNHNY, CDR2 SVGAGI (reference sequence). The CDR3 length is 12 residues. The CDR3 region is CAGTRSVGGYTF. The CDR3 DNA sequence: TGTGCCGGAACGAGGAGTGTCGGCGGCTACACCTTC.

In the case of this clone: Distinct nucleotide sequences in the sample also encode this CDR3. CDR3 amino acids: CASSRGLAGDTQYF. The CDR3 DNA is TGTGCCAGCAGTCGTGGACTAGCGGGAGATACGCAGTATTTT. The V and J genes are TRBV6-5 and TRBJ2-3; TRBD2 agrees at 11 bases. CDR3 length: 14 amino acids. The ends lost 5 bases at V and 5 bases at J; junction bases unmatched: 3. The germline gives CDR1 MNHEY, CDR2 SVGAGI.

This chain links TRBV7-9 with TRBJ2-1, with 10 bases fitting TRBD2. J lost 10 bases, V lost 4 bases, and 13 bases had no gene match. CDR1 SEHNR and CDR2 FQNEAQ come from the germline V gene (reference sequence). CDR3 length equals 16 residues. CDR3 protein: CASSSSGGLPGREQFF. For the CDR3, the DNA is TGTGCCAGCAGCTCTAGCGGGGGCCTACCCGGGAGGGAGCAGTTCTTC. Drawing the rest from reference TRBV7-9 and TRBJ2-1, the complete variable domain is DTGVSQNPRHKITKRGQNVTFRCDPISEHNRLYWYRQTLGQGPEFLTYFQNEAQLEKSRLLSDRFSAERPKGSFSTLEIQRTEQGDSAMYLCASSSSGGLPGREQFFGPGTRLTVL.

The chain combines TRBV19 with TRBJ2-5; no clear D. The CDR3 contains 13 residues. V lost 7 bases to trimming and J lost 5 bases, with 14 bases between them. Germline V gene sequence: CDR1 LNHDA, CDR2 SQIVND (reference sequence). This CDR3 reads CASKAPAVETQYF. DNA for the CDR3: TGTGCCAGTAAGGCCCCCGCGGTGGAGACCCAGTACTTC.